The rows below give T cell receptor beta chains drawn from one sample of a study of CD8 T cells in ankylosing spondylitis. MiXCR, run by TCRdb on the 5' RACE reads, gives a single entry per CDR3 protein. The sample lists 250,000 to 300,000 distinct CDR3 sequences; about a sixth were seen once. Material: blood, either unsorted or a sorted T cell fraction (not recorded which). The receptors come from a male donor with ankylosing spondylitis or in good health (not recorded which). The CDR3 runs from the conserved cysteine through the conserved F or W. A D gene is named only where the DNA matches it firmly. The listing skips clone size in some rows; elsewhere it reads once, few, many or a size class.

DNA	CDR3	V	J	size	D	length
TGTGCCAGCAGCCACCGGGACAGGAGATACGAGCAGTACTTC	CASSHRDRRYEQYF	TRBV14	TRBJ2-7	NA	TRBD1	14
TGTGCCAGCAGCTTATGGGCGGGTCAGCCCCAGCATTTT	CASSLWAGQPQHF	TRBV7-2	TRBJ1-5	NA	NA	13
TGCGCCAGTACCGGCCCGGGGACCGGGGAGCTGTTTTTT	CASTGPGTGELFF	TRBV4-1	TRBJ2-2	many	NA	13
TGTGCCAGCAGTCTAGGGACGGGGAAGAGGGGACTAGCGGGAGTAATACAGTTCTTC	CASSLGTGKRGLAGVIQFF	TRBV6-2/TRBV6-3	TRBJ2-1	many	TRBD2	19
TGTGCCAGCAGACGCCCCGGCGACACTGAAGCTTTCTTT	CASRRPGDTEAFF	TRBV6-1	TRBJ1-1	NA	NA	13
TGCAGCGTTGATTCTGGGGAGCTGTTTTTT	CSVDSGELFF	TRBV29-1	TRBJ2-2	NA	NA	10
TGTGCCAGCAGTCACCTAGACAATGAGCAGTTCTTC	CASSHLDNEQFF	TRBV27	TRBJ2-1	few	NA	12
TGTGCCAGCAGTTTAACCGGTCATCAGGAGACCCAGTACTTC	CASSLTGHQETQYF	TRBV28	TRBJ2-5	few	NA	14
TGTGCCAGCAGCGTAACCACGGGGGGGTCCCACGGGGAGCTGTTTTTT	CASSVTTGGSHGELFF	TRBV9	TRBJ2-2	few	TRBD2	16
TGTGCCAGCTCACCCACAAGCTACGAGCAGTACTTC	CASSPTSYEQYF	TRBV18	TRBJ2-7	many	NA	12
TGTGCCAGCAGCCGGACTAGCGGGAGTTTGGAGACCCAGTACTTC	CASSRTSGSLETQYF	TRBV12-3/TRBV12-4	TRBJ2-5	NA	TRBD2	15
TGCAGCGGTAGCGGGAGCTCATCCTACAATGAGCAGTTCTTC	CSGSGSSSYNEQFF	TRBV29-1	TRBJ2-1	NA	TRBD2	14
TGTGCCAGCAAAACAGGTCCGGGAGAAAAACTGTTTTTT	CASKTGPGEKLFF	TRBV6-1	TRBJ1-4	few	NA	13
TGTGCCAGCAGCGGAGGGACTAGCGGGCGCACAGATACGCAGTATTTT	CASSGGTSGRTDTQYF	TRBV3-1	TRBJ2-3	few	TRBD2	16
TGCAGTGCTAGGGGGCTGCTAGCCCTAGTCGAGCAGTTCTTC	CSARGLLALVEQFF	TRBV20-1	TRBJ2-1	NA	NA	14
TGTGCCAGCAGCGTAGCTCCAGGGTACGAGCAGTACTTC	CASSVAPGYEQYF	TRBV9	TRBJ2-7	few	NA	13
TGTGCCAGCAGCTCATCCACGGGAGTCAACAATGAGCAGTTCTTC	CASSSSTGVNNEQFF	TRBV7-2	TRBJ2-1	few	NA	15
TGTGCCAGCAGTTGGGGTAGCCCCAATGAGCAGTTCTTC	CASSWGSPNEQFF	TRBV12-3/TRBV12-4	TRBJ2-1	NA	NA	13
TGCAGTGCTAGGGACAGGGGACGGTACCAAGAGACCCAGTACTTC	CSARDRGRYQETQYF	TRBV20-1	TRBJ2-5	many	TRBD1	15
TGCGCCAGCAGCGTAGCATTTGACTCACCCCTCCACTTT	CASSVAFDSPLHF	TRBV4-1	TRBJ1-6	few	NA	13
TGTGCCAGCAGCCCAGCCGGGACAGGGGAGCAGTACTTC	CASSPAGTGEQYF	TRBV9	TRBJ2-7	few	TRBD1	13
TGCGCCAGCAGCTCCCACCTCTACGAGCAGTACTTC	CASSSHLYEQYF	TRBV5-1	TRBJ2-7	few	NA	12
TGCAGCGTTCAGACGAAGGACAGGGGGATTAGCGGGAGGCCAGAGCAGTTCTTC	CSVQTKDRGISGRPEQFF	TRBV29-1	TRBJ2-1	few	NA	18
TGTGCCAGCAGTGACAGGGGCAACTATGGCTACACCTTC	CASSDRGNYGYTF	TRBV6-1	TRBJ1-2	NA	NA	13
TGTGCCAGCAGCCAAGAACGGACAGGGGATGGCTACACCTTC	CASSQERTGDGYTF	TRBV4-2	TRBJ1-2	NA	TRBD1	14
TGCGCCAGCAGCCAAGATCTAGCTAGCGGGACTTTGAATGAGCAGTTCTTC	CASSQDLASGTLNEQFF	TRBV4-1	TRBJ2-1	NA	TRBD2	17
TGTGCCAGCAGCCCTAGTGTGGGACACTACGAGCAGTACTTC	CASSPSVGHYEQYF	TRBV3-1	TRBJ2-7	NA	NA	14
TGTGCCAGCACCTCCCTGACAGCTCAAGAGACCCAGTACTTC	CASTSLTAQETQYF	TRBV6-1	TRBJ2-5	many	NA	14
TGCGCCAGCAGCTTAATCCCTAGAGACCTAATGAACACCGGGGAGCTGTTTTTT	CASSLIPRDLMNTGELFF	TRBV5-1	TRBJ2-2	many	NA	18
TGCGCCAGCAGCTTGGCTGGGTCCGATTATAATTCACCCCTCCACTTT	CASSLAGSDYNSPLHF	TRBV5-1	TRBJ1-6	few	NA	16
TGTGCCAGCAGTTTTCCCGGGACAGGGGGCCGACGGGACACCGGGGAGCTGTTTTTT	CASSFPGTGGRRDTGELFF	TRBV12-3/TRBV12-4	TRBJ2-2	NA	TRBD1	19
TGTGCCAGCAGCCTACCAAGCTTCGAGCAGTACTTC	CASSLPSFEQYF	TRBV11-2	TRBJ2-7	NA	NA	12
TGCAGCGTTGATGGGGCGGGAAACACCGGGGAGCTGTTTTTT	CSVDGAGNTGELFF	TRBV29-1	TRBJ2-2	NA	NA	14